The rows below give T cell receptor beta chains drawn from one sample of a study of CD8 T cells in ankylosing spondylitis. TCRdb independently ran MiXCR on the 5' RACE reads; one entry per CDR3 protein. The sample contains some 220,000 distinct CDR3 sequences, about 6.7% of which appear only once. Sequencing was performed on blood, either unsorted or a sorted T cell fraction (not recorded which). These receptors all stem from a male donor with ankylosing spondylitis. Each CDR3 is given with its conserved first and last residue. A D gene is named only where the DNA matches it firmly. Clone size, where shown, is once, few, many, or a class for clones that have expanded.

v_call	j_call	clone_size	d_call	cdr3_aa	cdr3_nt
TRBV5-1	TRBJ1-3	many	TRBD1	CASSLKLGDRTSGNTIYF	TGCGCCAGCAGCCTTAAGTTGGGGGACAGGACCTCTGGAAACACCATATATTTT
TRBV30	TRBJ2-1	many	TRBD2	CAWSSRRGRNNEQFF	TGTGCCTGGAGTTCCCGGCGGGGGAGGAACAATGAGCAGTTCTTC
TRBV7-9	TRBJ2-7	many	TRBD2	CASSSRTSGSVYEQYF	TGTGCCAGCAGCTCAAGGACTAGCGGGAGCGTCTACGAGCAGTACTTC
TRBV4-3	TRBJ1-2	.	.	CASSQGTGAANYGYTF	TGCGCCAGCAGCCAAGGAACCGGCGCAGCTAACTATGGCTACACCTTC
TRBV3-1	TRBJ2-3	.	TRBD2	CASSPRRAGGYTDTQYF	TGTGCCAGCAGCCCCCGTCGAGCGGGAGGGTACACAGATACGCAGTATTTT
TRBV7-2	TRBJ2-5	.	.	CASSSPVEVEDQETQYF	TGTGCCAGCAGCTCTCCCGTAGAGGTTGAGGACCAAGAGACCCAGTACTTC
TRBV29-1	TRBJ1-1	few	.	CSVENSGGTEAFF	TGCAGCGTTGAAAATAGTGGGGGCACTGAAGCTTTCTTT
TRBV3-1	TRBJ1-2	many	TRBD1	CASSSGTGPTLYYGYTF	TGTGCCAGCTCCTCCGGGACAGGACCAACGCTATACTATGGCTACACCTTC
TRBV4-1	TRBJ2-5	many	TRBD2	CASSQASSGSMETQYF	TGCGCCAGCAGCCAAGCTTCTAGCGGGAGTATGGAGACCCAGTACTTC
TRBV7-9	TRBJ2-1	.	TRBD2	CASSFSGGFDNEQFF	TGTGCCAGCAGCTTTAGCGGGGGGTTTGACAATGAGCAGTTCTTC
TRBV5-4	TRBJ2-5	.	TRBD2	CASSFGTSGRALWETQYF	TGTGCCAGCAGCTTCGGGACTAGCGGGAGGGCCCTCTGGGAGACCCAGTACTTC
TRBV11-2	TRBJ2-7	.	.	CASSFARLEQYF	TGTGCCAGCAGCTTTGCGAGACTGGAGCAGTACTTC
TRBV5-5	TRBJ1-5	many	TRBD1	CASSRDRALDQPQHF	TGTGCCAGCAGCCGGGACAGAGCCCTTGATCAGCCCCAGCATTTT
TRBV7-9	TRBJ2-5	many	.	CASSLKFDGGWGTQYF	TGTGCCAGCAGCTTAAAGTTTGACGGAGGATGGGGGACCCAGTACTTC
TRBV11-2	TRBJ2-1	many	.	CASSLVRGYNEQFF	TGTGCCAGCAGCCTAGTCAGGGGCTACAATGAGCAGTTCTTC
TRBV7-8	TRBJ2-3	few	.	CAISVAEPSTDTQYF	TGTGCCATTTCCGTGGCGGAGCCAAGCACAGATACGCAGTATTTT
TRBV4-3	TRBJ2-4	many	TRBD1	CASSQDSGQVTLAKNIQYF	TGCGCCAGCAGCCAAGATTCGGGACAGGTCACATTAGCCAAAAACATTCAGTACTTC
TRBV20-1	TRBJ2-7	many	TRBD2	CSARDSGGRADEQYF	TGCAGTGCTAGAGATTCCGGCGGGAGGGCGGACGAGCAGTACTTC
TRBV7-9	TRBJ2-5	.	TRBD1	CASSFDRGLETQYF	TGTGCCAGCAGCTTTGACAGGGGTTTGGAGACCCAGTACTTC
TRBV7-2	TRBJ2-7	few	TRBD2	CASSLSRGGLYEQYF	TGTGCCAGCAGCTTATCACGGGGAGGGCTCTACGAGCAGTACTTC
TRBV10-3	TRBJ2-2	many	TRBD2	CAISDPGGSGGIGELFF	TGTGCCATCAGTGACCCGGGGGGGAGCGGAGGGATCGGGGAGCTGTTTTTT
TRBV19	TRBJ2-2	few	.	CASSISPGELFF	TGTGCCAGTAGTATTTCACCCGGGGAGCTGTTTTTT
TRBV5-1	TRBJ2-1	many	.	CASTPEGAGNEQFF	TGCGCCAGCACCCCCGAGGGCGCGGGGAATGAGCAGTTCTTC
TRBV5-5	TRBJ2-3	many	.	CASRHTPQGLVTDTQYF	TGTGCCAGCAGGCACACTCCTCAGGGATTGGTGACAGATACGCAGTATTTT
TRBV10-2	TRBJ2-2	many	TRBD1	CASRPWTGNTGELFF	TGCGCCAGCAGACCCTGGACAGGGAACACCGGGGAGCTGTTTTTT
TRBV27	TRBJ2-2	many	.	CASKERRVQYTGELFF	TGTGCCAGCAAGGAGCGGAGGGTGCAGTACACCGGGGAGCTGTTTTTT
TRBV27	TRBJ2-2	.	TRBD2	CASSGGEYTGELFF	TGTGCCAGCAGCGGGGGGGAGTACACCGGGGAGCTGTTTTTT
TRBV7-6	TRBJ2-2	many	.	CAGSGFSGELFF	TGTGCCGGCTCGGGGTTTTCTGGGGAGCTGTTTTTT
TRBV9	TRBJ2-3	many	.	CASRLTWDTQYF	TGTGCCAGCAGATTGACCTGGGATACGCAGTATTTT
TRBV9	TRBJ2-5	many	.	CASSVALGAETQYF	TGTGCCAGCAGCGTAGCTTTAGGGGCAGAGACCCAGTACTTC
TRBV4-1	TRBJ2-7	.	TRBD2	CASSGGAVTPGEQYF	TGCGCCAGTTCGGGGGGGGCAGTGACTCCCGGCGAGCAGTACTTC